This T cell receptor (beta chain) stems from a study of blood T cells in healthy people across ages. The use of a sample-barcoded 5' primer and a J-beta primer mix characterized a second PCR of roughly 6 to 11 cycles. Tags on each cDNA molecule came from a template-switch adaptor with 12 random nucleotides. TCRdb re-analysed the 5' RACE reads in MiXCR, keeping a single row per CDR3 protein. The sample has about 1,600,000 distinct CDR3 sequences; around 42% are singletons. Study results and limitations: It was the long-lived donors that had more naive CD4+ cells and higher diversity than aged donors.

V lost 8 bases, J lost 3 bases, and 14 bases lay in between. CDR3 length equals 13 residues. About this clonotype: Its antigen is unknown.

Donors were systemically healthy Caucasian individuals from Russia aged roughly 6 to 100 years. Isolation yielded PBMCs, at least 7 million per sample, in every case. The genes are TRBV12-3 or TRBV12-4 and TRBJ2-7; D remains unclear. This sequence originates from a woman younger than 30 in good health. The sample taken for sequencing was blood. The CDR3 DNA sequence: TGTGCCAGCTCCACACCCTCGGACTACGAGCAGTACTTC. It codes for CASSTPSDYEQYF.